Each of the 7 T cell receptor beta chains below was sequenced from the same sample in a study of shared clonotypes between healthy human individuals (dated by TCRdb to 2020 to 2021). The library came from the immunoSEQ multiplex PCR assay. Drawn from immuneACCESS, this table holds only the in-frame rearrangements with V and J called that TCRdb kept. Clones are partly lost; checked studies trace under half to an unresolved V gene and leave the rest unexplained. The sample table contains under 2,500,000 clones; only one count was recorded for 90% to 96% of them. The ten largest account for 0.1% to 0.15% of the sample. The sample comprised naive CD4+ T cells sorted from blood. According to the study, the label for this sample's cell subset or site signals: CD45RA+ positively selected. All receptors come from a man aged 18 to 30 in good health.

The chain couples TRBV7-9 to TRBJ2-5; TRBD2 matches 10 bases. The CDR3 is made up of 15 amino acids. The J segment lost 5 bases and the V segment lost 1 base, leaving 4 bases of the junction unmatched. Per the germline V gene, CDR1 is SEHNR and CDR2 is FQNEAQ (reference sequence). The CDR3 spells CASSLESGRAETQYF. In nucleotides, the CDR3 is TGTGCCAGCAGCTTAGAGAGCGGGAGGGCGGAGACCCAGTACTTC.

This clone has a single count. The genes are TRBV6-5 and TRBJ1-6, with TRBD1 as a possible D gene (6 bases). CDR1 MNHEY and CDR2 SVGAGI come from the germline V gene. The length of the CDR3 is 13 residues. The V end lost 6 bases, the J end lost 7 bases, and 10 bases lay between the germline ends. The CDR3 bases are TGTGCCAGCAGGGGGGCAGGGAATTCACCCCTCCACTTT. Translated, it gives CASRGAGNSPLHF.

The CDR3 nucleotides are TGCGCCAGCAGCTTGGGGACTAGCGCCTCAGATACGCAGTATTTT. Its translation: CASSLGTSASDTQYF. This chain uses TRBV5-1 with TRBJ2-3, with 9 nucleotides matching TRBD2. Germline V gene data show CDR1 as SGHRS and CDR2 as YFSETQ. Germline trimming cut 0 bases from V and 4 bases from J; bases unmatched to any gene: 3. The CDR3 has 15 amino acids.

This clone is a singleton in its sample. The chain joins TRBV7-2 to TRBJ1-2, with D possibly being TRBD1 (6 bases). This CDR3 comprises 15 residues. The germline V gene has CDR1 SGHTA and CDR2 FQGNSA. V was trimmed by 4 bases and J by 0 bases, leaving 12 bases between them. DNA for the CDR3: TGTGCCAGCAGCTCGGCCGGGGGGCCTAACTATGGCTACACCTTC. It specifies CASSSAGGPNYGYTF.

This clone was picked up a small number of times. The chain combines TRBV10-3 with TRBJ2-4; D possibly corresponds to TRBD1 (5 bases). Germline values: CDR1 ENHRY, CDR2 SYGVKD. The CDR3 totals 11 residues. The V end lost 5 bases, the J end lost 6 bases, and 5 bases lay between the germline ends. CDR3 DNA sequence: TGTGCCATCAGTAGGGGAAACATTCAGTACTTC. It codes for CAISRGNIQYF.

The V gene is TRBV6-5, the J gene TRBJ1-6, with a weak D call TRBD1 (5 bases). Germline V gives CDR1 MNHEY, CDR2 SVGAGI. With 2 bases removed from V and 7 bases from J, the gap between germline ends came to 12 bases. This CDR3 spans 15 amino acids. In nucleotides, the CDR3 is TGTGCCAGCAGTTACGGAACAGGAACCAATTCACCCCTCCACTTT. This sequence encodes CASSYGTGTNSPLHF.

V gene TRBV4-3 combines with J gene TRBJ1-5; TRBD1 matches at 12 bases. This CDR3 has 19 amino acids. The V gene's germline CDR1 is LGHNA and CDR2 YSLEER. V dropped 1 base and J dropped 4; count of bases not matched to a gene: 11. CDR3 sequence: CASSQVEGTGGKTNQPQHF. CDR3 nucleotides: TGCGCCAGCAGCCAAGTTGAAGGGACAGGGGGCAAAACGAATCAGCCCCAGCATTTT.